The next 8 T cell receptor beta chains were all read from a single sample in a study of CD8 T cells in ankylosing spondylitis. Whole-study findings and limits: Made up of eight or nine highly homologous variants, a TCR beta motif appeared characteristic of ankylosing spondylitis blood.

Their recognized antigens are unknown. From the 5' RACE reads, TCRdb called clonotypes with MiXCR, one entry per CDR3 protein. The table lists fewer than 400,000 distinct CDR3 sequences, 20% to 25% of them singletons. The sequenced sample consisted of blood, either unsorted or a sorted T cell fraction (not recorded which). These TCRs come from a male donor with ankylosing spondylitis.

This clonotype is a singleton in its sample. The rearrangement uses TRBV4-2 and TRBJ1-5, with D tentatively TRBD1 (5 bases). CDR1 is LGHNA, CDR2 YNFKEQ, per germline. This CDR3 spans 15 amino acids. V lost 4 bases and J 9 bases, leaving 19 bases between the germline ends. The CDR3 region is CASSLAGDSLRPQHF. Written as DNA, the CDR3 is TGTGCCAGCAGCCTAGCCGGTGACAGCCTTCGGCCCCAGCATTTT.

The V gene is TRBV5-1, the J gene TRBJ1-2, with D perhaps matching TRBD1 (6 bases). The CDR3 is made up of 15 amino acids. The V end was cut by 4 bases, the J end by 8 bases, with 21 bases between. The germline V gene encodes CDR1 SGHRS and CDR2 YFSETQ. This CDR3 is CASSPRDTDFVGYTF. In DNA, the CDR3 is TGCGCCAGCAGCCCCCGGGACACGGATTTTGTGGGCTACACCTTC.

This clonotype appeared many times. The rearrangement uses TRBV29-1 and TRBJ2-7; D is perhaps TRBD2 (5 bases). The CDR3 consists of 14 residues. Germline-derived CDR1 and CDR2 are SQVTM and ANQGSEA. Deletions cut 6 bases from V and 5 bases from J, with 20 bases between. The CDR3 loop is CSVEVGGPVDEQYF. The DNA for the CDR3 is TGCAGCGTAGAGGTCGGAGGCCCTGTGGACGAGCAGTACTTC.

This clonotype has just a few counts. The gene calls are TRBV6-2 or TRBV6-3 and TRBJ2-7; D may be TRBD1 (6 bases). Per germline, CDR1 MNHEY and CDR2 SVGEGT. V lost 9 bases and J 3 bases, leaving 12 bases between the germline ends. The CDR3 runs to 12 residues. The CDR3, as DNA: TGTGCCAGTAAGACAGGAAACTACGAGCAGTACTTC. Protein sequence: CASKTGNYEQYF.

The CDR3 protein is CSAPPKSSYNEQFF. CDR3 bases: TGCAGTGCCCCCCCCAAAAGTTCCTACAATGAGCAGTTCTTC. This rearrangement joins TRBV20-1 to TRBJ2-1; D gene uncertain. This CDR3 is 14 amino acids long. The germline gives CDR1 DFQATT, CDR2 SNEGSKA (reference sequence). Trimming removed 6 bases from V and 1 base from J, with 13 bases in between.

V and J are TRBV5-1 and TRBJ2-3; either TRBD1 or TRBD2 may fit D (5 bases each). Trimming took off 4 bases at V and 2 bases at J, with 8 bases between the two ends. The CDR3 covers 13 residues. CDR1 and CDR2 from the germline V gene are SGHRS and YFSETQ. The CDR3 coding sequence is TGCGCCAGCAGCCGGGACCACACAGATACGCAGTATTTT. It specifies CASSRDHTDTQYF.

CDR3 in amino acids: CASSLETGGMEPQHF. Written as DNA, the CDR3 is TGCGCCAGCAGCTTGGAGACAGGGGGCATGGAGCCCCAGCATTTT. The rearrangement links TRBV5-1 to TRBJ1-5, with 10 bases lining up with TRBD1. The CDR3 has 15 residues. Germline values: CDR1 SGHRS, CDR2 YFSETQ. The junction had 5 bases not matched to a gene; V was cut back by 0 bases and J by 8 bases.

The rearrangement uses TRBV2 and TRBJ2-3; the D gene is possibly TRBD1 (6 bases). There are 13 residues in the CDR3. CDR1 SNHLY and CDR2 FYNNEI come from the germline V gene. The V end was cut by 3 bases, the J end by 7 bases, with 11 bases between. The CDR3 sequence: CASSDVGANTQYF. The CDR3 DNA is TGTGCCAGCAGTGATGTGGGGGCTAATACGCAGTATTTT.